A single sample is the source of the 5 T cell receptor beta chains below, sequenced in a study of Graves' ophthalmopathy and Graves' hyperthyroidism. Amplified TCR beta CDR3 regions were obtained using RNA transcripts as template. The authors performed first-round RT-PCR with HTBI primers and then a second-round multiplex PCR. Via MiXCR, TCRdb re-called the multiplex PCR reads, giving one row per CDR3 protein. The sample lists about 340,000 distinct CDR3 sequences; roughly 15% were seen once. The sample consisted of peripheral blood. The source of these receptors is an adult man with Graves' ophthalmopathy.

This clonotype was picked up a small number of times. This chain joins TRBV6-5 and TRBJ2-2; 8 positions match TRBD2. Germline V gene lookup returns CDR1 MNHEY and CDR2 SVGAGI. The CDR3 covers 15 residues. V gave up 8 bases and J gave up 6 bases; unmatched junction bases: 11. This CDR3 is CASSVRSGSPGELFF. DNA for the CDR3: TGTGCCAGCTCAGTTAGAAGCGGGAGTCCCGGGGAGCTGTTTTTT.

In this sample, this clonotype turned up many times. J is TRBJ1-1 and V is TRBV12-3 or TRBV12-4, with TRBD1 identical over 10 bases. Trimming at V came to 3 bases and at J to 5 bases, leaving 6 bases not matched to a gene. This CDR3 comprises 15 residues. The CDR3 bases are TGTGCCAGCAGTTTCCCGGACAGGGGGGGGACTGAAGCTTTCTTT. This codes for CASSFPDRGGTEAFF.

The chain recombines TRBV11-2 with TRBJ2-5; no firm D call. The J call is in doubt because the DNA end fits TRBJ2-1 better. The CDR3 is made up of 14 amino acids. Germline lookup yields CDR1 SGHAT and CDR2 FQNNGV. The CDR3 sequence: CASSQEVEVNEQFF. Written as DNA, the CDR3 is TGTGCCAGCAGCCAAGAGGTAGAAGTCAATGAGCAGTTCTTC.

The chain couples TRBV28 to TRBJ1-1, with TRBD1 matching over 7 bases. Germline values: CDR1 MDHEN, CDR2 SYDVKM. The CDR3 sequence is 12 residues long. V gave up 6 bases and J gave up 8 bases; unmatched junction bases: 6. In nucleotides, the CDR3 is TGTGCCAGCAGCATGACAGGGAGGGAAGCTTTCTTT. Translated: CASSMTGREAFF.

This clonotype was recorded many times. This sequence joins TRBV28 and TRBJ1-2, with 8 positions matching TRBD1. Per germline, CDR1 MDHEN and CDR2 SYDVKM. The CDR3 is made up of 15 amino acids. V trimming: 5 bases; J trimming: 4 bases; junction bases outside the gene matches: 9. CDR3 bases: TGTGCCAGCAGTCCCATGGACAGGGCAGGCTATGGCTACACCTTC. Protein product: CASSPMDRAGYGYTF.